The 32 T cell receptor beta chains given below trace back to one sample, sequenced in a study of shared clonotypes between healthy human individuals. Sequenced by immunoSEQ multiplex PCR; TCRdb stores in-frame clones only, minus some. The repertoire holds some 2,500,000 clones, with roughly 93% as singletons. Sequenced: naive CD4+ T cells from PBMCs. Subset here: CD45RA+ positively selected. These TCRs come from a man aged 18 to 29 in good health. Some clones in this sample may be carry-over from other donors' samples.

This sequence joins TRBV4-1 and TRBJ2-3, with TRBD1 identical over 7 bases. Unmatched junction bases numbered 13, after V lost 6 bases and J lost 4 bases. This CDR3 is built from 16 residues. CDR1 is MGHRA, CDR2 YSYEKL, per germline. This chain's CDR3 is CASSLAFTGEADTQYF. The CDR3 coding sequence is TGCGCCAGCAGTTTAGCCTTCACAGGGGAAGCAGATACGCAGTATTTT.

The V gene is TRBV20-1, the J gene TRBJ2-5, with D unclear. Germline CDR1 and CDR2: DFQATT and SNEGSKA (reference sequence). This CDR3 comprises 11 residues. The V end lost 7 bases, the J end lost 5 bases, and 11 bases lay between the germline ends. The CDR3, as DNA: TGCAGTGTATCGGATAGGGAGACCCAGTACTTC. It specifies CSVSDRETQYF.

The genes are TRBV7-9 and TRBJ2-7; TRBD2 might be the D (5 bases). The CDR3 is 13 residues long. V gave up 5 bases and J gave up 2 bases, with 10 bases separating them. The germline gives CDR1 SEHNR, CDR2 FQNEAQ (reference sequence). CDR3 nucleotide sequence: TGTGCCAGCAGCCAAAGCGGAACCTACGAGCAGTACTTC. As protein: CASSQSGTYEQYF.

In nucleotides, the CDR3 is TGTGCCAGCAGCCAAGCGTTTCGGAGGGTCAAGGAGACCCAGTACTTC. Its protein is CASSQAFRRVKETQYF. The chain employs TRBV14 and TRBJ2-5; D perhaps matches TRBD2 (6 bases). CDR3 size: 16 residues. Trimming pared 1 base from V and 5 bases from J, leaving 17 bases between. Germline V gene sequence: CDR1 SGHDN, CDR2 FVKESK.

J is TRBJ1-1 and V is TRBV28, with TRBD1 as a possible D gene (6 bases). The germline CDR1 and CDR2 sequences are MDHEN and SYDVKM. The CDR3 has 13 amino acids. The germline V and J ends were trimmed by 7 bases and 4 bases, with 13 bases remaining between them. The CDR3 protein is CASTGARGTEAFF. The CDR3 bases are TGTGCCAGCACCGGGGCCAGGGGCACTGAAGCTTTCTTT.

This clone was observed a handful of times. The CDR3, as DNA: TGTGCCAGCTCAGCGTACAGGGATCAGGCCTACGAGCAGTACTTC. Protein sequence: CASSAYRDQAYEQYF. The J gene is TRBJ2-7, the V gene TRBV18, with D perhaps matching TRBD1 (6 bases). Trimming stripped 5 bases from V and 2 bases from J, with 16 bases between. The germline V gene has CDR1 KGHSH and CDR2 LQKENI. This CDR3 region has 15 residues.

The rearrangement joins TRBV2 to TRBJ1-3; D is unclear. The V end was cut by 8 bases, the J end by 4 bases, with 15 bases between. The CDR3 has 14 amino acids. Germline V lookup: CDR1 SNHLY, CDR2 FYNNEI. The DNA of the CDR3 is TGTGCCAGCGTCCAGTCCCAAGGAGGAAACACCATATATTTT. It translates to CASVQSQGGNTIYF.

The chain combines TRBV5-4 with TRBJ2-1, with 9 bases lining up with TRBD1. This CDR3 has 15 amino acids. Germline lookup yields CDR1 SGHNT and CDR2 YYREEE (reference sequence). Trimming cost V 2 bases and J 9 bases; bases outside gene matches: 9. CDR3 loop: CASSFRDRDMSEQFF. For the CDR3, the DNA is TGTGCCAGCAGCTTCCGGGACAGGGATATGTCTGAGCAGTTCTTC.

The genes are TRBV27 and TRBJ2-7, with 8 bases fitting TRBD1. Trimming took 3 bases from V and 6 from J; bases not matched to a gene: 13. There are 16 residues in the CDR3. CDR1 is MNHEY, CDR2 SMNVEV, per germline (reference sequence). CDR3 bases: TGTGCCAGCAGTTTCGTTTCAGGGGGCGAGAGGAGCGAGCAGTACTTC. It is translated as CASSFVSGGERSEQYF.

This chain joins TRBV15 and TRBJ2-5; D possibly corresponds to TRBD1 (6 bases). Germline V gene sequence: CDR1 LNHNV, CDR2 YYDKDF (reference sequence). This CDR3 has 15 amino acids. V shed 1 base and J shed 5 bases, with 14 bases lying between them. The DNA of the CDR3 is TGTGCCACCAGCAGAGCCCGTCTGAGGGGGGAGACCCAGTACTTC. This translates into CATSRARLRGETQYF. Variable domain in full (rest from reference TRBV15 and TRBJ2-5): DAMVIQNPRYQVTQFGKPVTLSCSQTLNHNVMYWYQQKSSQAPKLLFHYYDKDFNNEADTPDNFQSRRPNTSFCFLDIRSPGLGDTAMYLCATSRARLRGETQYFGPGTRLLVL.

The genes are TRBV7-2 and TRBJ2-7; D may match TRBD1 or TRBD2 (6 bases each). The V and J ends lost 1 base and 4 bases respectively, with 11 bases between them. The CDR3 spans 14 residues. The germline V gene has CDR1 SGHTA and CDR2 FQGNSA. In DNA, the CDR3 is TGTGCCAGCAGCTTAGATACAGGGACTTACGAGCAGTACTTC. It translates to CASSLDTGTYEQYF. The variable domain in full, completed from reference TRBV7-2 and TRBJ2-7, reads GAGVSQSPSNKVTEKGKDVELRCDPISGHTALYWYRQSLGQGLEFLIYFQGNSAPDKSGLPSDRFSAERTGGSVSTLTIQRTQQEDSAVYLCASSLDTGTYEQYFGPGTRLTVT.

V usage is TRBV25-1 and J usage is TRBJ2-2; the D is unclear. Trimming took off 3 bases at V and 4 bases at J, with 18 bases between the two ends. Germline V gene sequence: CDR1 MGHDK, CDR2 SYGVNS. There are 17 residues in the CDR3. CDR3 DNA: TGTGCCAGCAGTGAGCCAACCAACTCTCTTGGCACCGGGGAGCTGTTTTTT. Translation gives CASSEPTNSLGTGELFF.

This chain links TRBV9 with TRBJ2-6; TRBD1 might be the D (6 bases). The CDR3 spans 19 residues. V was shortened by 1 base and J by 1 base, with 18 bases between the two germline ends. Germline assignment: CDR1 SGDLS and CDR2 YYNGEE. The CDR3 protein is CASSVQGRIQPSGANVLTF. The CDR3 coding sequence is TGTGCCAGCAGCGTACAGGGGCGTATTCAACCATCTGGGGCCAACGTCCTGACTTTC.

The CDR3 coding sequence is TGTGCCAGCAGCAAAGCACCGCTGGGTGGCTACACCTTC. Its protein product is CASSKAPLGGYTF. The rearrangement joins TRBV21-1 to TRBJ1-2. TRBV21-1 is a documented pseudogene. The CDR3 covers 13 residues.

A few counts support this clone. The rearrangement joins TRBV7-9 to TRBJ1-2, with D unresolved. CDR3 length: 14 amino acids. Germline values: CDR1 SEHNR, CDR2 FQNEAQ (reference sequence). V was cut by 2 bases and J by 3 bases, with 10 bases left in between. The CDR3 DNA sequence: TGTGCCAGCAGCTTATTTGGGGATGACTATGGCTACACCTTC. Translation: CASSLFGDDYGYTF.

The chain is built from TRBV6-6 and TRBJ1-1; tentatively, D is TRBD1 (5 bases). The V end lost 2 bases, the J end lost 6 bases, and 16 bases lay between the germline ends. This CDR3 spans 15 amino acids. In germline, CDR1 is MNHNY, CDR2 SVGAGI (reference sequence). DNA of the CDR3: TGTGCCAGCAGTTACGGGGGTCTCGCGGGGGCTGAAGCTTTCTTT. It is translated as CASSYGGLAGAEAFF.

The chain combines TRBV9 with TRBJ2-5; D not resolved. V lost 0 bases and J lost 2, with 11 bases in between. The CDR3 runs to 15 residues. The germline V gene encodes CDR1 SGDLS and CDR2 YYNGEE. CDR3 protein: CASSVDMLQQETQYF. The CDR3, as DNA: TGTGCCAGCAGCGTAGATATGTTACAGCAAGAGACCCAGTACTTC.

V gene TRBV11-3 combines with J gene TRBJ2-1; D is tentatively TRBD1 or TRBD2 (5 bases each). The CDR3 has 14 residues. Germline V CDR1 and CDR2: SGHNT, YENEEA. Trimming took 5 bases from V and 3 from J, leaving 11 bases between them. CDR3 sequence (DNA): TGTGCCAGCAGCCCCGGGACCAACTACAATGAGCAGTTCTTC. Protein product: CASSPGTNYNEQFF.

This chain uses TRBV25-1 with TRBJ1-2; 7 bases are a match to TRBD1. CDR1 and CDR2 from the germline V gene are MGHDK and SYGVNS. The CDR3 is made up of 16 amino acids. The junction had 15 bases not matched to a gene; V was cut back by 3 bases and J by 8 bases. CDR3 DNA: TGTGCCAGCAGTGACCCTAGGAGACAGGGCGGAAGAGGCTACACCTTC. Its translation is CASSDPRRQGGRGYTF.

On this clone itself: Other DNA sequences of this sample code for an identical CDR3. This rearrangement joins TRBV9 to TRBJ2-3; TRBD1 agrees at 8 bases. CDR1 is SGDLS, CDR2 YYNGEE, per germline. V dropped 2 bases and J dropped 4; count of bases not matched to a gene: 3. This CDR3 is built from 14 residues. Here the CDR3 DNA reads TGTGCCAGCAGCGTGACAGGGGCATCAGATACGCAGTATTTT. Its protein product is CASSVTGASDTQYF.

The chain carries TRBV7-2 and TRBJ2-3; 10 bases line up with TRBD2. V lost 1 base, J lost 6 bases, and 7 bases stayed unmatched. The CDR3 extends over 16 amino acids. Germline CDR1 is SGHTA and CDR2 is FQGNSA. The CDR3 loop is CASSLVASGSWDTQYF. For the CDR3, the DNA is TGTGCCAGCAGCTTAGTAGCTAGCGGGAGTTGGGATACGCAGTATTTT.

The chain has TRBV5-8 and TRBJ2-1, with a possible D match to TRBD1 (6 bases). V was shortened by 4 bases and J by 2 bases, with 13 bases between the two germline ends. The germline V gene has CDR1 SGHTS and CDR2 YDEGEE. The CDR3 consists of 15 residues. For the CDR3, the DNA is TGTGCCAGCAGCATAAGGGACATACCCTACAATGAGCAGTTCTTC. Residues: CASSIRDIPYNEQFF.

V gene TRBV28 combines with J gene TRBJ1-5, with D unresolved. This CDR3 spans 12 amino acids. Between the trimmed V and J ends, which lost 5 bases and 11 bases, there was a span of 13 bases. The germline V gene has CDR1 MDHEN and CDR2 SYDVKM. The CDR3 protein is CASSAPSKTQHF. The CDR3 coding sequence is TGTGCCAGCAGTGCACCGAGCAAGACCCAGCATTTT.

The chain has TRBV12-5 and TRBJ2-5; the D call may be TRBD1 or TRBD2 (6 bases each). With 5 bases removed from V and 4 bases from J, the gap between germline ends came to 11 bases. Germline V gene data show CDR1 as LGHNT and CDR2 as FRNRAP. The CDR3 runs 13 residues. CDR3 residues: CASGLTGAETQYF. The CDR3 DNA reads as TGTGCTAGTGGTCTCACGGGGGCAGAGACCCAGTACTTC.

Only one count was recorded for this clone. This chain uses TRBV9 with TRBJ2-7; D may be TRBD2 (5 bases). CDR3 length: 14 residues. Germline V gene sequence: CDR1 SGDLS, CDR2 YYNGEE. V lost 4 bases to trimming and J lost 0 bases, with 11 bases between them. CDR3 residues: CASSLFGGSYEQYF. Written as DNA, the CDR3 is TGTGCCAGCAGCTTGTTTGGAGGCTCCTACGAGCAGTACTTC.

The V and J genes are TRBV27 and TRBJ1-1; D uncertain. This CDR3 spans 15 amino acids. Germline-derived CDR1 and CDR2 are MNHEY and SMNVEV (reference sequence). The V and J ends lost 2 bases and 0 bases respectively, with 10 bases between them. The CDR3 loop reads CASSLTWQLNTEAFF. DNA of the CDR3: TGTGCCAGCAGTTTAACCTGGCAGTTGAACACTGAAGCTTTCTTT.

This rearrangement joins TRBV7-8 to TRBJ1-1; 7 nucleotides agree with TRBD1. V dropped 5 bases and J dropped 7; count of bases not matched to a gene: 4. There are 12 residues in the CDR3. Germline V CDR1 and CDR2: SGHVS, FQNEAQ. The CDR3 nucleotides read TGTGCCAGCAGCCTAAGGACAGGTGAAGCTTTCTTT. The encoded protein is CASSLRTGEAFF.

The V call is TRBV5-5, the J call TRBJ1-4, with TRBD1 as a possible D gene (6 bases). With 4 bases removed from V and 5 bases from J, the gap between germline ends came to 15 bases. Germline V gives CDR1 SGHKS, CDR2 YYEKEE (reference sequence). The CDR3 sequence is 15 residues long. The CDR3 coding sequence is TGTGCCAGCAGCCCGGGGGCGGGAGGGAATGAAAAACTGTTTTTT. The encoded protein is CASSPGAGGNEKLFF.

The chain couples TRBV27 to TRBJ2-5, with D possibly TRBD1 on 10 matching bases. CDR3 length equals 15 residues. Germline V lookup: CDR1 MNHEY, CDR2 SMNVEV (reference sequence). V gave up 3 bases and J gave up 5 bases, with 16 bases separating them. CDR3 DNA sequence: TGTGCCAGCAGTTTCCTAGCGGGACAGGGGGAGACCCAGTACTTC. This sequence encodes CASSFLAGQGETQYF.

The V call is TRBV5-4, the J call TRBJ1-1; TRBD1 might be the D (6 bases). The CDR3 runs 15 residues. Between the trimmed V and J ends, which lost 0 bases and 5 bases, there was a span of 14 bases. CDR1 and CDR2 (germline): SGHNT, YYREEE (reference sequence). CDR3 nucleotides: TGTGCCAGCAGCTTGGGGGGGGCAGGGGAGACTGAAGCTTTCTTT. It encodes CASSLGGAGETEAFF.

The chain recombines TRBV18 with TRBJ2-7; D gene ambiguous. Germline lookup yields CDR1 KGHSH and CDR2 LQKENI. Deletions cut 3 bases from V and 1 base from J, with 10 bases between. The CDR3 is made up of 14 amino acids. The CDR3 DNA sequence: TGTGCCAGCTCACCCCGGAGTGAATCCTACGAGCAGTACTTC. Protein: CASSPRSESYEQYF.

This rearrangement joins TRBV7-9 to TRBJ1-4; D ambiguous. This CDR3 spans 15 amino acids. In germline, CDR1 is SEHNR, CDR2 FQNEAQ (reference sequence). Between the trimmed V and J ends, which lost 4 bases and 8 bases, there was a span of 17 bases. The CDR3 coding sequence is TGTGCCAGCAGCTCAGAGGTGCCAGGAAGAGAAAAACTGTTTTTT. As protein: CASSSEVPGREKLFF. The variable domain in full, completed from reference TRBV7-9 and TRBJ1-4, reads DTGVSQNPRHKITKRGQNVTFRCDPISEHNRLYWYRQTLGQGPEFLTYFQNEAQLEKSRLLSDRFSAERPKGSFSTLEIQRTEQGDSAMYLCASSSEVPGREKLFFGSGTQLSVL.